Presented here are 10 T cell receptor beta chains from one specimen sequenced in a study of T-cell memory formation after mild COVID-19. MiXCR, run by TCRdb on the 5' RACE reads, gives a single entry per CDR3 protein. The sample includes some 300,000 distinct CDR3 sequences, 20% of them seen just once. The sequenced material came from PBMCs or a T cell subset sorted from them (not recorded which). These receptors were taken from a man younger than 35 who had mild COVID-19 (a few samples of this study predate the infection). Cell type and time point are not known.

V gene TRBV2 combines with J gene TRBJ1-6; D call uncertain. Germline values: CDR1 SNHLY, CDR2 FYNNEI. V was clipped by 5 bases and J by 0 bases, with 8 bases between them. The CDR3 contains 15 residues. CDR3 loop: CASSRSSSYNSPLHF. The CDR3 coding sequence is TGTGCCAGCAGTCGGTCGAGCTCCTATAATTCACCCCTCCACTTT. The full variable domain, its missing parts supplied by reference TRBV2 and TRBJ1-6, is EPEVTQTPSHQVTQMGQEVILRCVPISNHLYFYWYRQILGQKVEFLVSFYNNEISEKSEIFDDQFSVERPDGSNFTLKIRSTKLEDSAMYFCASSRSSSYNSPLHFGNGTRLTVT.

This clonotype was seen a handful of times. V gene TRBV11-2 combines with J gene TRBJ2-5; 7 bases agree with TRBD1. Germline assignment: CDR1 SGHAT and CDR2 FQNNGV. V trimming: 5 bases; J trimming: 5 bases; junction bases outside the gene matches: 11. This CDR3 spans 15 amino acids. The CDR3 DNA reads as TGTGCCAGCAGCCACAGGGGTCAGATGTTGGAGACCCAGTACTTC. It translates to CASSHRGQMLETQYF. Using reference TRBV11-2 and TRBJ2-5 for the parts outside the CDR3, the full variable domain is EAGVAQSPRYKIIEKRQSVAFWCNPISGHATLYWYQQILGQGPKLLIQFQNNGVVDDSQLPKDRFSAERLKGVDSTLKIQPAKLEDSAVYLCASSHRGQMLETQYFGPGTRLLVL.

This chain uses TRBV7-3 with TRBJ1-5; TRBD1 is a possible D gene (6 bases). The V end lost 4 bases, the J end lost 5 bases, and 24 bases lay between the germline ends. CDR3 length: 18 amino acids. Germline values: CDR1 SGHTA, CDR2 FQGTGA. Here the CDR3 DNA reads TGTGCCAGCAGCTCGCCGGGGGCGGTGGAAAAAGAATATCAGCCCCAGCATTTT. It is translated as CASSSPGAVEKEYQPQHF.

The chain joins TRBV7-9 to TRBJ1-2; 7 nucleotides agree with TRBD1. This CDR3 is built from 14 residues. J gave up 0 bases and V 5 bases, and 3 bases lay outside the gene matches. Looked up from germline, CDR1 is SEHNR and CDR2 is FQNEAQ (reference sequence). In nucleotides, the CDR3 is TGTGCCAGCAGCATACAGGGGACTAACTATGGCTACACCTTC. Translation gives CASSIQGTNYGYTF.

This chain uses TRBV5-1 with TRBJ2-3, with 8 nucleotides matching TRBD2. V gave up 2 bases and J gave up 6 bases; unmatched junction bases: 2. CDR1 and CDR2 (germline): SGHRS, YFSETQ. The CDR3 extends over 13 amino acids. The CDR3 bases are TGCGCCAGCAGCTTTCAGCGGGGGGATACGCAGTATTTT. Encoded protein: CASSFQRGDTQYF.

The CDR3 nucleotides are TGTGCCAGCAGCGGACAGGGCTCCTATAATTCACCCCTCCACTTT. This gives the protein CASSGQGSYNSPLHF. The chain is built from TRBV2 and TRBJ1-6, with 8 positions matching TRBD1. J was trimmed by 0 bases and V by 6 bases; bases with no gene match: 1. The CDR3 length is 15 residues. The V gene's germline CDR1 is SNHLY and CDR2 FYNNEI.

This clonotype was picked up many times. This rearrangement joins TRBV12-3 or TRBV12-4 to TRBJ2-7; 10 positions match TRBD2. This CDR3 comprises 15 residues. The V and J ends lost 7 bases and 5 bases, in that order; junction bases with no gene match: 11. The CDR3 here is CASTQIGTSAHEQYF. The CDR3 DNA is TGTGCCAGCACCCAAATCGGGACTAGCGCCCACGAGCAGTACTTC.

The rearrangement uses TRBV20-1 and TRBJ2-5; D is tentatively TRBD1 or TRBD2 (5 bases each). CDR1 and CDR2 (germline): DFQATT, SNEGSKA (reference sequence). This CDR3 is built from 11 residues. Deletions cut 4 bases from V and 5 bases from J, with 8 bases between. In nucleotides, the CDR3 is TGCAGTGCTATAGAGGGGGAGACCCAGTACTTC. This sequence encodes CSAIEGETQYF.

V and J are TRBV29-1 and TRBJ2-1; the match to TRBD1 covers 8 bases. The V gene's germline CDR1 is SQVTM and CDR2 ANQGSEA. The CDR3 has 15 residues. The V segment lost 3 bases and the J segment 3 bases; nucleotides outside the gene matches: 7. As DNA, the CDR3 is TGCAGCGTTGATTCGAGGGACAGGCACTACAATGAGCAGTTCTTC. It translates to CSVDSRDRHYNEQFF.

This clonotype was seen repeatedly, ten times or more. CDR3 region: CASSQGGGGTEAFF. CDR3 sequence (DNA): TGCGCCAGCAGCCAGGGAGGGGGTGGCACTGAAGCTTTCTTT. This chain joins TRBV4-1 and TRBJ1-1, with a tentative D call TRBD1 (6 bases). Germline-derived CDR1 and CDR2 are MGHRA and YSYEKL. Trimming left V 3 bases short and J 4 bases short, with 12 bases between. There are 14 residues in the CDR3.